This T cell receptor beta chain emerged from a study of T cells in Graves' hyperthyroidism and ophthalmopathy. Amplification of TCR beta CDR3 regions used RNA as the template. First-round RT-PCR targeting the TCR CDR3 was performed with the HTBI primer set. TCRdb called the multiplex PCR reads again in MiXCR, with one record for every CDR3 protein. Among 750,000 to 900,000 distinct CDR3 sequences listed, around 39% were seen once. This clonotype showed up just a few times. J was trimmed by 3 bases and V by 6 bases; bases with no gene match: 8. The germline gives CDR1 SGHTA, CDR2 FQGNSA. The CDR3 runs to 14 residues.

The rearrangement joins TRBV7-2 to TRBJ2-7; 7 positions match TRBD1. Sequencing was done on a sample of blood. The source is a man between 18 and 35 years old with Graves' hyperthyroidism. For the CDR3, the DNA is TGTGCCAGCAGTGAGGACAGGTTGAACTACGAGCAGTACTTC. Translation: CASSEDRLNYEQYF.